Listed here is a single T cell receptor beta chain. The TCR beta repertoire was assessed by survey-level immunoSEQ sequencing. Libraries were prepared by immunoSEQ multiplex PCR; TCRdb keeps only in-frame clonotypes and omits some of them. The sample lists approximately 70,000 clones, approximately 92% occurring once. The source is a man in his forties or fifties with rheumatoid arthritis. The sample taken for sequencing was PBMCs.

The CDR3 DNA is TGTGCCAGCAGCCCCAAAAGGGCGGGAGAGGGACACAATGAGCAGTTCTTC. Translated, it gives CASSPKRAGEGHNEQFF. This sequence joins TRBV7-3 and TRBJ2-1, with TRBD2 matching 7 bases. V lost 5 bases, J lost 5 bases, and 15 bases stayed unmatched. CDR3 length: 17 amino acids. Germline assignment: CDR1 SGHTA and CDR2 FQGTGA.